Described below is a single TCR beta chain sequence and its context. Its matching antigen is unknown. In the PCR, 60 Vbeta and 13 Jbeta primers were used. Assay used: immunoSEQ multiplex PCR; TCRdb lists only in-frame clones, some missing. The data hold some 110,000 clones, with approximately 69% observed a single time. The entry originates in a study of cytomegalovirus exposure and HLA in healthy donors. Study-level points and caveats: Accurate predictions that matched the HLA-A and HLA-B alleles of most subjects were reportedly made from TCR beta sequences. Later analysis found that TCR beta chains associated with HLA were more clonally expanded than other, equally common chains.

The V gene's germline CDR1 is MGHRA and CDR2 YSYEKL. This CDR3 region has 16 residues. The ends lost 1 base at V and 6 bases at J; junction bases unmatched: 11. The source is a woman aged 50 to 65 in good health and CMV-seropositive. What was sequenced was PBMCs. This rearrangement joins TRBV4-1 to TRBJ2-7; 8 bases fit TRBD2. The CDR3 spells CASSQASGRAGAEQYF. CDR3 DNA: TGCGCCAGCAGCCAAGCGTCCGGGAGGGCCGGAGCCGAGCAGTACTTC.